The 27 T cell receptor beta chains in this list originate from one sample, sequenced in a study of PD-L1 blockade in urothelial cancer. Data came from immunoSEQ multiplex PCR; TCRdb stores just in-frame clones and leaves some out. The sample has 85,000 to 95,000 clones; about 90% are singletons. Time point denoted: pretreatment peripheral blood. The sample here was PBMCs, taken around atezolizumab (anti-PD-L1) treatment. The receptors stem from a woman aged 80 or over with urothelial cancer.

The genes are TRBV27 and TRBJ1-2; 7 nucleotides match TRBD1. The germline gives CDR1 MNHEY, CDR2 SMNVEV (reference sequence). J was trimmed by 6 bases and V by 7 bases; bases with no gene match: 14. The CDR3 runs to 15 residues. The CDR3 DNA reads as TGTGCCAGCACCCTCAGGGGGAACCAAATCAATGGCTACACCTTC. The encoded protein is CASTLRGNQINGYTF.

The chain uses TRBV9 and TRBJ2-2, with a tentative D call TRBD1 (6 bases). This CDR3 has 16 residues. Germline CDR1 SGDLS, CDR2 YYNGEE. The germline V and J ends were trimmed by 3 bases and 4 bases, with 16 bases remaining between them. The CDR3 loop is CASSAGDRRSTGELFF. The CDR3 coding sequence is TGTGCCAGCAGCGCAGGAGACAGGAGGAGCACCGGGGAGCTGTTTTTT. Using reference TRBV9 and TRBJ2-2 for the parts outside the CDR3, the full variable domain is DSGVTQTPKHLITATGQRVTLRCSPRSGDLSVYWYQQSLDQGLQFLIQYYNGEERAKGNILERFSAQQFPDLHSELNLSSLELGDSALYFCASSAGDRRSTGELFFGEGSRLTVL.

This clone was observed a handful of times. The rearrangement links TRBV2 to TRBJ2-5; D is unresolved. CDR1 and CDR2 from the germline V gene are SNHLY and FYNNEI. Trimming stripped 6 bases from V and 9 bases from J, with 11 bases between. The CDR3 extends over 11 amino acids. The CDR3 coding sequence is TGTGCCAGCAGAGGAACCAGCGCCCAGTACTTC. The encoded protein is CASRGTSAQYF. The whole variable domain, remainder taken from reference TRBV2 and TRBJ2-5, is EPEVTQTPSHQVTQMGQEVILRCVPISNHLYFYWYRQILGQKVEFLVSFYNNEISEKSEIFDDQFSVERPDGSNFTLKIRSTKLEDSAMYFCASRGTSAQYFGPGTRLLVL.

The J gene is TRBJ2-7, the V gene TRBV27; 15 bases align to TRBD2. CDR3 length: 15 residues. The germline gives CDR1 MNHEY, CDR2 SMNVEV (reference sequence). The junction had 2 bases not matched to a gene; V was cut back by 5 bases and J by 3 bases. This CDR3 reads CASSGLAGGDYEQYF. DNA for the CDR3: TGTGCCAGCAGTGGACTAGCGGGAGGGGACTACGAGCAGTACTTC.

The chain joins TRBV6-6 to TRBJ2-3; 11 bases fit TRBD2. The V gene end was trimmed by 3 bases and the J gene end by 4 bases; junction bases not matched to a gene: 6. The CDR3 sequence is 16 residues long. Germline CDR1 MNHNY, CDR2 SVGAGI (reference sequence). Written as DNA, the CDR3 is TGTGCCAGCAGTTATCTAGCGGGAGGAGGTGCAGATACGCAGTATTTT. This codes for CASSYLAGGGADTQYF.

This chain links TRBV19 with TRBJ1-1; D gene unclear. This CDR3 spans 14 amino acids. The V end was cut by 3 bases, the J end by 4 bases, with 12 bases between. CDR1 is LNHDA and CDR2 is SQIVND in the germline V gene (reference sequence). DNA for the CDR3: TGTGCCAGTAGTATCATGGGTTCGGGCACTGAAGCTTTCTTT. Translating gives CASSIMGSGTEAFF.

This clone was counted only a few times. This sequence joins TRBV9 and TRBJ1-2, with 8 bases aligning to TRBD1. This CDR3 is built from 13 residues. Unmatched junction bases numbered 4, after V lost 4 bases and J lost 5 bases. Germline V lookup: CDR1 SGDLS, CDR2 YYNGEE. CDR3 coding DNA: TGTGCCAGCAGCCTTGGGACAGGATATGGCTACACCTTC. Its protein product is CASSLGTGYGYTF.

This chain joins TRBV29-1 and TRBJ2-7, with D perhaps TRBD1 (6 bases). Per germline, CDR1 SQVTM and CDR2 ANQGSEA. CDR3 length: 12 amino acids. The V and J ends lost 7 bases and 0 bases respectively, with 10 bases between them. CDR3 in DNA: TGCAGCGCAGGACAGAGCTCCTACGAGCAGTACTTC. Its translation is CSAGQSSYEQYF.

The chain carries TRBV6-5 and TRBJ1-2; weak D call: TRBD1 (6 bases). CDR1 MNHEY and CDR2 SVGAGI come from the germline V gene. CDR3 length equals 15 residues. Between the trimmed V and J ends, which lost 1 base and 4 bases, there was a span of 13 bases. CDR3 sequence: CASSYLPMDSYGYTF. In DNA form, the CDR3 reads TGTGCCAGCAGTTACTTGCCGATGGACAGCTATGGCTACACCTTC.

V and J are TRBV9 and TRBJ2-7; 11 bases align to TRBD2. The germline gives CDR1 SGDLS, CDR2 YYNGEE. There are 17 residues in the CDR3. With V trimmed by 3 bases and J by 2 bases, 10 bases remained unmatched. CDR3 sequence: CASSAMVGTSGTYEQYF. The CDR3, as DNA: TGTGCCAGCAGCGCGATGGTTGGGACTAGCGGAACCTACGAGCAGTACTTC.

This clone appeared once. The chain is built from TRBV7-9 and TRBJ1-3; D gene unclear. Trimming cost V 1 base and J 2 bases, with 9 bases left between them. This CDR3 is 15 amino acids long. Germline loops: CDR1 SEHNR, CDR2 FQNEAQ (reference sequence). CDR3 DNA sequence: TGTGCCAGCAGCTTAGATGCGGCTACTGGAAACACCATATATTTT. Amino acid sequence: CASSLDAATGNTIYF. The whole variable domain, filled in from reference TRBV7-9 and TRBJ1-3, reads DTGVSQNPRHKITKRGQNVTFRCDPISEHNRLYWYRQTLGQGPEFLTYFQNEAQLEKSRLLSDRFSAERPKGSFSTLEIQRTEQGDSAMYLCASSLDAATGNTIYFGEGSWLTVV.

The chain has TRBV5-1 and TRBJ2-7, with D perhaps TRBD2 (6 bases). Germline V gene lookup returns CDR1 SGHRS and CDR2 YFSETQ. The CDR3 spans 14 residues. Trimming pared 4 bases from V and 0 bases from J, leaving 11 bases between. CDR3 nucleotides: TGCGCCAGCAGCCGGGACGGGAGCTCCTACGAGCAGTACTTC. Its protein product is CASSRDGSSYEQYF.

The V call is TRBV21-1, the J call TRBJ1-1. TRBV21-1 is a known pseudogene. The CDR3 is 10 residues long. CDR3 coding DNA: TGTGCCAGCAGCAATAGTGGAGCTTTCTTT. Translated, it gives CASSNSGAFF.

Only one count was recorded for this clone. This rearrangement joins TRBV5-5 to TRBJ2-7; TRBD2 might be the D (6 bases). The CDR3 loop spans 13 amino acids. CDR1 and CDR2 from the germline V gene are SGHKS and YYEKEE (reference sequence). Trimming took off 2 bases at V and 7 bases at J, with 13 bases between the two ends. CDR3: CASSFVGAGEQYF. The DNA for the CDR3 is TGTGCCAGCAGCTTTGTAGGGGCGGGGGAGCAGTACTTC.

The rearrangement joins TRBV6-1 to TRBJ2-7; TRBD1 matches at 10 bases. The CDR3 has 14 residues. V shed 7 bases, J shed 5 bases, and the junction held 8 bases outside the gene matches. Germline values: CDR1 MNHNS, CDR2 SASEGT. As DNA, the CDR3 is TGTGCCAGCAAAGCGACAGGGGGCGCCAACGAGCAGTACTTC. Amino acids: CASKATGGANEQYF.

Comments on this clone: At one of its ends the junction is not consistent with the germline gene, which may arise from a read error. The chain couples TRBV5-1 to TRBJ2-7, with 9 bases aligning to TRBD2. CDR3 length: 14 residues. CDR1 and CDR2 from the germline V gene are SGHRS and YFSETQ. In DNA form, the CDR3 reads TGCGCCACCAGCCGGGCGGGGGGGAACTACGAGCAGTACTTC. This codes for CATSRAGGNYEQYF. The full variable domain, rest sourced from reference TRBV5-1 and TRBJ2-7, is KAGVTQTPRYLIKTRGQQVTLSCSPISGHRSVSWYQQTPGQGLQFLFEYFSETQRNKGNFPGRFSGRQFSNSRSEMNVSTLELGDSALYLCATSRAGGNYEQYFGPGTRLTVT.

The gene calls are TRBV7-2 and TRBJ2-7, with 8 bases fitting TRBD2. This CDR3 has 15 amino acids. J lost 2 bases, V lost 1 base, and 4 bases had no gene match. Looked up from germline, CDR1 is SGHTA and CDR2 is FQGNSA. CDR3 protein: CASSLGLAFTYEQYF. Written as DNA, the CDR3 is TGTGCCAGCAGCTTAGGACTAGCGTTTACCTACGAGCAGTACTTC.

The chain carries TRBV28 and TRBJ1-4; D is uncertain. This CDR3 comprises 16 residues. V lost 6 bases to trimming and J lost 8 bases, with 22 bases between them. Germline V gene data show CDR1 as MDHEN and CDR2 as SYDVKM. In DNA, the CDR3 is TGTGCCAGCAGCCCAACACCGGGCCCAAGGAGGGAAAAACTGTTTTTT. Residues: CASSPTPGPRREKLFF. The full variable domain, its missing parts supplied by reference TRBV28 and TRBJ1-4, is DVKVTQSSRYLVKRTGEKVFLECVQDMDHENMFWYRQDPGLGLRLIYFSYDVKMKEKGDIPEGYSVSREKKERFSLILESASTNQTSMYLCASSPTPGPRREKLFFGSGTQLSVL.

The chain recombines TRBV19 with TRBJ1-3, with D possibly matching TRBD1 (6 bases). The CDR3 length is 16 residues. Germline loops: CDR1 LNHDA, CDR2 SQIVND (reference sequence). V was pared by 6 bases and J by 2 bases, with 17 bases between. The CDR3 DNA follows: TGTGCCAGTAGGGGAGTACGGGGGGCAACTGGAAACACCATATATTTT. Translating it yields CASRGVRGATGNTIYF.

Written as DNA, the CDR3 is TGTGCCAGCAGCCGCCGCGGGGGGCTCAACACTGAAGCTTTCTTT. Protein product: CASSRRGGLNTEAFF. The chain recombines TRBV7-6 with TRBJ1-1, with a tentative D call TRBD1 (6 bases). V was cut by 5 bases and J by 2 bases, with 15 bases left in between. The CDR3 loop spans 15 amino acids. Germline V gene sequence: CDR1 SGHVS, CDR2 FNYEAQ.

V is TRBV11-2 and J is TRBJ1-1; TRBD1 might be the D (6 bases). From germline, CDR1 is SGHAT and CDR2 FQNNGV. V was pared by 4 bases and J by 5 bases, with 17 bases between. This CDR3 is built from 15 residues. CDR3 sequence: CASSSPRGAPTEAFF. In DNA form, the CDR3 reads TGTGCCAGCAGCTCCCCTCGGGGGGCGCCGACTGAAGCTTTCTTT.

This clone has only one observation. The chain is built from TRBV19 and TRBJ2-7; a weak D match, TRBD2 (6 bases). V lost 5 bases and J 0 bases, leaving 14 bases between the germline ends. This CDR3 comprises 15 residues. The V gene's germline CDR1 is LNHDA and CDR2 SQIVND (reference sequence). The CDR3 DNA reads TGTGCCAGTAGTTACCTACGGGGGAGCTCCTACGAGCAGTACTTC. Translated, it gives CASSYLRGSSYEQYF.

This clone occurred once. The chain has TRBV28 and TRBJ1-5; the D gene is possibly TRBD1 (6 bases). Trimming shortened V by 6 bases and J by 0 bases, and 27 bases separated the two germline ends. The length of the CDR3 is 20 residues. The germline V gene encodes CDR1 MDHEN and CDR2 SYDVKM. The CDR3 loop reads CASRTPWTAGISDSNQPQHF. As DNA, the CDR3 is TGTGCCAGCAGGACTCCCTGGACAGCGGGGATTAGTGATAGCAATCAGCCCCAGCATTTT. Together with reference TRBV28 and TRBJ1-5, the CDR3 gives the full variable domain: DVKVTQSSRYLVKRTGEKVFLECVQDMDHENMFWYRQDPGLGLRLIYFSYDVKMKEKGDIPEGYSVSREKKERFSLILESASTNQTSMYLCASRTPWTAGISDSNQPQHFGDGTRLSIL.

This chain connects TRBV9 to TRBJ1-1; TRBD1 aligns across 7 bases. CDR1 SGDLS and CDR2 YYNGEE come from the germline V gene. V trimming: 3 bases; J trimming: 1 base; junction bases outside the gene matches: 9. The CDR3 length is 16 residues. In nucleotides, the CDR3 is TGTGCCAGCAGCGACGACAGGGTTAGCGGGAACACTGAAGCTTTCTTT. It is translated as CASSDDRVSGNTEAFF.

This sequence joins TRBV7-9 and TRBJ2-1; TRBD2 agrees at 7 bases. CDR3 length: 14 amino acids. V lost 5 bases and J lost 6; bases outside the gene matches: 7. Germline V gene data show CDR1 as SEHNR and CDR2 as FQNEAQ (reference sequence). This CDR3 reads CASSQSGTVNEQFF. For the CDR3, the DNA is TGTGCCAGCAGCCAAAGCGGGACTGTCAATGAGCAGTTCTTC.

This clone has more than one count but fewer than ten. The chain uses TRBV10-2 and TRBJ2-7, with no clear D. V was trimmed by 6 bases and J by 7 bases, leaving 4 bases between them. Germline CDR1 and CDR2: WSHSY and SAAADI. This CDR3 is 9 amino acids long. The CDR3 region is CASRAEQYF. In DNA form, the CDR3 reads TGCGCCAGCAGAGCGGAGCAGTACTTC.

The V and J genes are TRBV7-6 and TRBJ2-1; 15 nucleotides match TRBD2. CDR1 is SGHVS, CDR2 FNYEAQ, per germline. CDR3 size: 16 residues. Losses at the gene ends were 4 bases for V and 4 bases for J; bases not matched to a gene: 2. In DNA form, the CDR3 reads TGTGCCAGCAGCTCAGGACTAGCGGGAGGGTACAATGAGCAGTTCTTC. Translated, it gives CASSSGLAGGYNEQFF.